This T cell receptor (beta chain) was profiled in a study of Ad26.COV2.S vaccination and SARS-CoV-2 variants. Germline V gives CDR1 SGHAT, CDR2 FQNNGV. The CDR3 has 13 amino acids. V lost 1 base, J lost 4 bases, and 8 bases lay in between. Repertoires were generated with immunoSEQ multiplex PCR, while TCRdb's copy carries only in-frame clones and drops some. The sample carries about 500,000 clones, about 89% recorded once. Treatment denoted: around 19 received Ad26.COV2.S at low or high dose, single or two shots; five or six received placebo; per-sample allocation not given. Sampling took place 63 days after the first vaccine or placebo injection.

The sample was peripheral blood, taken in a trial of Ad26.COV2.S vaccine versus placebo. This TCR came from a person between 18 and 65 years old who received the Ad26.COV2.S COVID-19 vaccine or a placebo. The gene calls are TRBV11-2 and TRBJ2-7; D may be TRBD2 (6 bases). CDR3 coding DNA: TGTGCCAGCAGCTTAGGACTAGAATACGAGCAGTACTTC. Its protein product is CASSLGLEYEQYF.